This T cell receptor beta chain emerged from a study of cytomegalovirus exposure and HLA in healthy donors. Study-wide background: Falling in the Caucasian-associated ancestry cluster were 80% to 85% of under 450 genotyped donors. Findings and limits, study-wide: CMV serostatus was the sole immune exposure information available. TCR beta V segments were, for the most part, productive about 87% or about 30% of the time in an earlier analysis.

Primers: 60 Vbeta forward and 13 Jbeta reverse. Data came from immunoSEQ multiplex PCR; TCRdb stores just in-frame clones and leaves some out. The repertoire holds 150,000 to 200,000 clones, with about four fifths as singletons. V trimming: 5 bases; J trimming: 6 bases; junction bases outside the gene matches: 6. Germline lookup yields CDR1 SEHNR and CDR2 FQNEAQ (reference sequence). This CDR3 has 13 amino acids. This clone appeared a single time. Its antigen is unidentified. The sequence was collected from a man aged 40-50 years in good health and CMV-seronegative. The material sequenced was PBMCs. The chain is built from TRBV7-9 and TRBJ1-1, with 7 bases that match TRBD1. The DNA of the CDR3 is TGTGCCAGCAGCCTGACAGGGATGGCTGAAGCTTTCTTT. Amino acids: CASSLTGMAEAFF.